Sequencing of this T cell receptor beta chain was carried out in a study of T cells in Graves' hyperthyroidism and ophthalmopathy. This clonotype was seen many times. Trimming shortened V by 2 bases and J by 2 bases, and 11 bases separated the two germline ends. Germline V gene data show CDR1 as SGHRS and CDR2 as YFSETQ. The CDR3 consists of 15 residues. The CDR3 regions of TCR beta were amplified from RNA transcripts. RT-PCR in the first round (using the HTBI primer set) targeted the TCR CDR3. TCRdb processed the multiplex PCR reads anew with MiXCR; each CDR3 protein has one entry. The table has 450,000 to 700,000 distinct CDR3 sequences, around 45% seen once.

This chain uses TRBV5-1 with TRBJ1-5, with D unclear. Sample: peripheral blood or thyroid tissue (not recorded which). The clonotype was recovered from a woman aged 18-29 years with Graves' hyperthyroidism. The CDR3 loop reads CASSFGDFGNQPQHF. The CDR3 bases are TGCGCCAGCAGCTTCGGGGATTTTGGCAATCAGCCCCAGCATTTT. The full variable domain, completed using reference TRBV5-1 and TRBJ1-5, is KAGVTQTPRYLIKTRGQQVTLSCSPISGHRSVSWYQQTPGQGLQFLFEYFSETQRNKGNFPGRFSGRQFSNSRSEMNVSTLELGDSALYLCASSFGDFGNQPQHFGDGTRLSIL.